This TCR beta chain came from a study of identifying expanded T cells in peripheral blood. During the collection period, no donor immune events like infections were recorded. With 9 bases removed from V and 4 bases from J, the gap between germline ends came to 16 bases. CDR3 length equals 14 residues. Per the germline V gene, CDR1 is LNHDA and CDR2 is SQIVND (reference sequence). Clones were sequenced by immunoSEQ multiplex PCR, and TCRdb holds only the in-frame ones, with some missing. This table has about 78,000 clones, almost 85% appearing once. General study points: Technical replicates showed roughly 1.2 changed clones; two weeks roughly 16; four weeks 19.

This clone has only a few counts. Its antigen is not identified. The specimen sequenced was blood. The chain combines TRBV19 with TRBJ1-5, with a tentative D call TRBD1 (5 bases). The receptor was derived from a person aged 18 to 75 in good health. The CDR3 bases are TGTGCCAGCCCCGTCGGGACGAGTAATCAGCCCCAGCATTTT. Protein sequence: CASPVGTSNQPQHF.